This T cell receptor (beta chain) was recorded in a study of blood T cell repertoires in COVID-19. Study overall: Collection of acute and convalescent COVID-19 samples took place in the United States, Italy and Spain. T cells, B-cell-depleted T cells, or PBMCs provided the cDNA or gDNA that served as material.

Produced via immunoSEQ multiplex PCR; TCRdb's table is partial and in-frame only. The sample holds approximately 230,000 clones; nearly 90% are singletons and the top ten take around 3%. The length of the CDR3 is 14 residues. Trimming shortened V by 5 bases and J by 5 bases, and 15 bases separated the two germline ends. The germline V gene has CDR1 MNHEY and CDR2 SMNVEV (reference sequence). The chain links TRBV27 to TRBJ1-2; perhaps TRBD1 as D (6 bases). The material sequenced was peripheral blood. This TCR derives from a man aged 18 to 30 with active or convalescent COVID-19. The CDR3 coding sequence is TGTGCCAGCAGTGGGACAAACCCGATGTATGGCTACACCTTC. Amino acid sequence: CASSGTNPMYGYTF.